Following are 6 T cell receptor beta chains from one sample sequenced in a study of blood T cells in healthy people across ages. Alongside a J-beta primer mix, a sample-barcoded 5' primer served in a second PCR lasting 7 to 11 cycles. In TCRdb, the 5' RACE reads were re-called with MiXCR into one record per CDR3 protein. Of around 1.5 million distinct CDR3 sequences listed, almost 60% are singletons. The sample consisted of blood. The receptors were sampled from a man aged 18 to 29 in good health.

The table lists this clonotype with a few counts. V gene TRBV2 combines with J gene TRBJ2-7; TRBD2 is a possible D gene (6 bases). Germline loops: CDR1 SNHLY, CDR2 FYNNEI. The V gene lost 3 bases and the J gene lost 6 bases, with 6 bases spanning the gap. This CDR3 is built from 11 residues. CDR3 protein: CASSEEGEQYF. As DNA, the CDR3 is TGTGCCAGCAGTGAGGAGGGCGAGCAGTACTTC.

The chain has TRBV5-1 and TRBJ2-2; TRBD1 agrees at 10 bases. J was trimmed by 5 bases and V by 4 bases; bases with no gene match: 11. The germline V gene encodes CDR1 SGHRS and CDR2 YFSETQ. The CDR3 has 17 amino acids. The CDR3 reads CASSPIVDRGRTGELFF. The CDR3 DNA reads TGCGCCAGCAGCCCTATTGTCGACAGGGGGCGGACCGGGGAGCTGTTTTTT. The whole variable domain, filled in from reference TRBV5-1 and TRBJ2-2, reads KAGVTQTPRYLIKTRGQQVTLSCSPISGHRSVSWYQQTPGQGLQFLFEYFSETQRNKGNFPGRFSGRQFSNSRSEMNVSTLELGDSALYLCASSPIVDRGRTGELFFGEGSRLTVL.

This clonotype showed up many times. This sequence joins TRBV27 and TRBJ2-5; 11 bases are shared with TRBD2. The V and J ends lost 4 bases and 1 base, in that order; junction bases with no gene match: 2. The CDR3 sequence is 15 residues long. CDR1 and CDR2 (germline): MNHEY, SMNVEV (reference sequence). CDR3 sequence: CASSSLAGGQETQYF. The CDR3 DNA is TGTGCCAGCAGTTCGCTAGCGGGGGGCCAAGAGACCCAGTACTTC.

This clonotype was detected many times. The chain couples TRBV4-1 to TRBJ2-7, with a possible D match to TRBD2 (6 bases). The CDR3 totals 14 residues. Trimming took 0 bases from V and 3 from J, leaving 9 bases between them. Germline loops: CDR1 MGHRA, CDR2 YSYEKL. The CDR3 DNA reads TGCGCCAGCAGCCAAGATTGGGGGGACTACGAGCAGTACTTC. Translated: CASSQDWGDYEQYF.

The chain joins TRBV11-2 to TRBJ2-3; TRBD2 aligns across 10 bases. Germline-derived CDR1 and CDR2 are SGHAT and FQNNGV. This CDR3 region has 18 residues. Losses at the gene ends were 4 bases for V and 3 bases for J; bases not matched to a gene: 13. The chain's CDR3 is CASSSTEVLAGVTDTQYF. The DNA for the CDR3 is TGTGCCAGCAGCTCTACCGAAGTCCTAGCGGGAGTTACAGATACGCAGTATTTT.

The chain carries TRBV2 and TRBJ2-4; 9 bases match TRBD1. Gene TRBJ2-5 matches the end of the DNA better, so the J call may be wrong. CDR1 and CDR2 from the germline V gene are SNHLY and FYNNEI. The length of the CDR3 is 14 residues. The CDR3 is CASSGQGIRETQYF. In nucleotides, the CDR3 is TGTGCCAGCAGCGGACAGGGGATTCGAGAGACCCAGTACTTC.